Presented here are 27 T cell receptor beta chains from one specimen sequenced in a study of regulatory and conventional T cells in RAG deficiency. Data came from immunoSEQ multiplex PCR; TCRdb stores just in-frame clones and leaves some out. This sample has 20,000 or so clones; more than 85% occur once, and the top ten carry roughly 0.76%. The sorted conventional CD4+ T cells were CD25-low and CD127-high, with genomic DNA sequenced. This sample also appeared in a second study, on regulatory T cells. That work adds: The primer mix had 52 TRBV and 13 TRBJ primers.

Sequenced sample: CD4+ T cells sorted from blood. These receptors all come from a human donor in good health.

This clone was seen once. The chain is built from TRBV19 and TRBJ2-2; the D gene is possibly TRBD2 (6 bases). The CDR3 is made up of 20 amino acids. In germline, CDR1 is LNHDA, CDR2 SQIVND (reference sequence). The V and J ends lost 7 bases and 0 bases respectively, with 27 bases between them. In DNA, the CDR3 is TGTGCCAGTAAATTGAGTACCCAAGGAGGGAAAATCGCGAACACCGGGGAGCTGTTTTTT. Its protein is CASKLSTQGGKIANTGELFF.

This rearrangement joins TRBV9 to TRBJ2-1; D remains ambiguous. The CDR3 spans 15 residues. The germline V gene encodes CDR1 SGDLS and CDR2 YYNGEE. Trimming removed 0 bases from V and 4 bases from J, with 11 bases in between. DNA of the CDR3: TGTGCCAGCAGCGTAGGGACGCTTCTATACAATGAGCAGTTCTTC. Translating gives CASSVGTLLYNEQFF. Full variable domain (missing parts from reference TRBV9 and TRBJ2-1): DSGVTQTPKHLITATGQRVTLRCSPRSGDLSVYWYQQSLDQGLQFLIQYYNGEERAKGNILERFSAQQFPDLHSELNLSSLELGDSALYFCASSVGTLLYNEQFFGPGTRLTVL.

This chain links TRBV28 with TRBJ1-2; no firm D call. CDR1 is MDHEN and CDR2 is SYDVKM in the germline V gene. Trimming left V 6 bases short and J 0 bases short, with 17 bases between. This CDR3 region has 16 residues. The CDR3 loop is CASSPPPPGANYGYTF. CDR3 nucleotide sequence: TGTGCCAGCAGCCCACCCCCCCCGGGAGCTAACTATGGCTACACCTTC.

Here the CDR3 reads CAFGVRNTDTQYF. The CDR3 bases are TGTGCGTTCGGGGTAAGGAACACAGATACGCAGTATTTT. This chain links TRBV28 with TRBJ2-3, with a weak D call TRBD2 (5 bases). The CDR3 extends over 13 amino acids. The germline gives CDR1 MDHEN, CDR2 SYDVKM.

This CDR3 reads CASSYRGLLNLDSNQPQHF. CDR3 in DNA: TGTGCCAGCAGTTACAGGGGGCTCCTAAACTTGGATAGCAATCAGCCCCAGCATTTT. V and J are TRBV7-2 and TRBJ1-5, with 9 bases matching TRBD1. The CDR3 sequence is 19 residues long. The V gene's germline CDR1 is SGHTA and CDR2 FQGNSA. V lost 6 bases and J lost 0; bases outside the gene matches: 15.

This chain links TRBV6-5 with TRBJ2-7; 7 bases match TRBD1. There are 14 residues in the CDR3. Germline V lookup: CDR1 MNHEY, CDR2 SVGAGI. After removal of 7 bases from V and 3 bases from J, the junction contained 9 bases not matched to a gene. The CDR3 DNA sequence: TGTGCCAGCAACCCTACAGGGGTTATCTACGAGCAGTACTTC. This encodes CASNPTGVIYEQYF.

The chain has TRBV5-6 and TRBJ1-1; no reliable D call. Germline CDR1 SGHDT, CDR2 YYEEEE. V lost 4 bases, J lost 5 bases, and 15 bases lay in between. This CDR3 contains 14 residues. The chain's CDR3 is CASSRGWVGTEAFF. DNA for the CDR3: TGTGCCAGCAGCCGTGGGTGGGTCGGAACTGAAGCTTTCTTT.

The chain is built from TRBV2 and TRBJ1-5; 7 positions match TRBD1. The length of the CDR3 is 14 residues. Germline CDR1 reads SNHLY; CDR2 reads FYNNEI. J was trimmed by 5 bases and V by 2 bases; bases with no gene match: 3. CDR3 nucleotides: TGTGCCAGCAGTGAACAGGGGGGCCATCAGCCCCAGCATTTT. Residues: CASSEQGGHQPQHF.

This clone was recorded only once. This chain uses TRBV5-1 with TRBJ2-5, with TRBD1 identical over 7 bases. V was clipped by 4 bases and J by 5 bases; unmatched bases: 8. The germline gives CDR1 SGHRS, CDR2 YFSETQ. The CDR3 contains 14 residues. In nucleotides, the CDR3 is TGCGCCAGCAGCAGGGGACAGCCCTTGGAGACCCAGTACTTC. It codes for CASSRGQPLETQYF. The whole variable domain, filled in from reference TRBV5-1 and TRBJ2-5, reads KAGVTQTPRYLIKTRGQQVTLSCSPISGHRSVSWYQQTPGQGLQFLFEYFSETQRNKGNFPGRFSGRQFSNSRSEMNVSTLELGDSALYLCASSRGQPLETQYFGPGTRLLVL.

The rearrangement joins TRBV11-3 to TRBJ2-7, with D tentatively TRBD2 (6 bases). CDR1 and CDR2 from the germline V gene are SGHNT and YENEEA. CDR3 length: 14 amino acids. Trimming stripped 1 base from V and 3 bases from J, with 10 bases between. CDR3: CASSLGRGNYEQYF. In DNA form, the CDR3 reads TGTGCCAGCAGCTTAGGCCGGGGGAACTACGAGCAGTACTTC.

The chain is built from TRBV7-6 and TRBJ1-3; D is undetermined. The V and J ends lost 5 bases and 3 bases respectively, with 8 bases between them. This CDR3 is built from 13 residues. The germline CDR1 and CDR2 sequences are SGHVS and FNYEAQ. This chain's CDR3 is CASSHGGGNTIYF. The CDR3 DNA follows: TGTGCCAGCAGCCACGGTGGTGGAAACACCATATATTTT.

The V and J genes are TRBV18 and TRBJ2-5; TRBD1 aligns across 8 bases. The CDR3 length is 17 residues. CDR1 is KGHSH, CDR2 LQKENI, per germline. V was pared by 3 bases and J by 1 base, with 10 bases of the junction left unmatched. The CDR3 region is CASSPTAGGFTQETQYF. CDR3 coding DNA: TGTGCCAGCTCACCGACGGCAGGGGGCTTTACCCAAGAGACCCAGTACTTC.

This chain links TRBV4-1 with TRBJ2-1; no firm D call. The CDR3 has 14 amino acids. Germline CDR1 and CDR2: MGHRA and YSYEKL. The ends were cut back, 4 bases at V and 4 bases at J, with 11 bases in the middle. Written as DNA, the CDR3 is TGCGCCAGCAGCCGAATGACCGTTTACAATGAGCAGTTCTTC. Protein: CASSRMTVYNEQFF.

The chain employs TRBV9 and TRBJ1-5; TRBD1 aligns across 7 bases. CDR1 is SGDLS, CDR2 YYNGEE, per germline. V lost 1 base and J lost 4; bases outside the gene matches: 11. There are 17 residues in the CDR3. For the CDR3, the DNA is TGTGCCAGCAGCGTAATGAGTAGTGGCAGGGGGAATCAGCCCCAGCATTTT. Its protein product is CASSVMSSGRGNQPQHF.

The count of this clone is one. The V gene is TRBV5-1, the J gene TRBJ2-3; D may be TRBD1 (5 bases). The CDR3 totals 14 residues. V lost 0 bases to trimming and J lost 2 bases, with 7 bases between them. Per the germline V gene, CDR1 is SGHRS and CDR2 is YFSETQ. The CDR3 here is CASSLGTNTDTQYF. Written as DNA, the CDR3 is TGCGCCAGCAGCTTGGGGACAAACACAGATACGCAGTATTTT. Full variable domain (outside the CDR3, taken from reference TRBV5-1 and TRBJ2-3): KAGVTQTPRYLIKTRGQQVTLSCSPISGHRSVSWYQQTPGQGLQFLFEYFSETQRNKGNFPGRFSGRQFSNSRSEMNVSTLELGDSALYLCASSLGTNTDTQYFGPGTRLTVL.

The chain links TRBV18 to TRBJ2-2; no clear D gene. With 0 bases removed from V and 4 bases from J, the gap between germline ends came to 9 bases. Germline V lookup: CDR1 KGHSH, CDR2 LQKENI. The CDR3 covers 15 residues. The CDR3 sequence: CASSPPSVGTGELFF. The CDR3 region has the DNA TGTGCCAGCTCACCACCGTCCGTAGGCACCGGGGAGCTGTTTTTT.

The J gene is TRBJ1-2, the V gene TRBV6-5; TRBD1 is a possible D gene (5 bases). From germline, CDR1 is MNHEY and CDR2 SVGAGI. This CDR3 spans 15 amino acids. The V end lost 5 bases, the J end lost 9 bases, and 22 bases lay between the germline ends. The CDR3 bases are TGTGCCAGCAGTCGTATGGCTGGGACGCGGATTAGCTACACCTTC. Encoded protein: CASSRMAGTRISYTF.

Worth noting for this clone: Different DNA sequences within this sample yield the same CDR3. The V call is TRBV19, the J call TRBJ2-7; D assignment may be TRBD1 or TRBD2 (6 bases each). The CDR3 runs to 14 residues. Germline assignment: CDR1 LNHDA and CDR2 SQIVND (reference sequence). The ends were cut back, 9 bases at V and 0 bases at J, with 15 bases in the middle. For the CDR3, the DNA is TGTGCCAGCAGGGGAGGTTACCCCTCCTACGAGCAGTACTTC. It yields the protein CASRGGYPSYEQYF.

This chain links TRBV11-2 with TRBJ1-1; D uncertain. Germline CDR1 and CDR2: SGHAT and FQNNGV. The CDR3 is 15 amino acids. V was clipped by 5 bases and J by 5 bases, with 18 bases between them. The DNA for the CDR3 is TGTGCCAGCAGCCCCAGTATCGGGGTAGGGACTGAAGCTTTCTTT. It translates to CASSPSIGVGTEAFF.

This chain joins TRBV30 and TRBJ1-3; D unclear. Looked up from germline, CDR1 is GTSNPN and CDR2 is SVGIG (reference sequence). Trimming shortened V by 4 bases and J by 4 bases, and 14 bases separated the two germline ends. The CDR3 sequence is 14 residues long. CDR3 in DNA: TGTGCCTGGATGAGCGGGTCACACGGAAACACCATATATTTT. This codes for CAWMSGSHGNTIYF.

This chain links TRBV7-8 with TRBJ2-2; 7 bases agree with TRBD2. The CDR3 sequence is 16 residues long. Germline V gives CDR1 SGHVS, CDR2 FQNEAQ. J was trimmed by 3 bases and V by 3 bases; bases with no gene match: 7. CDR3 sequence reads: CASSFRREADTGELFF. CDR3 bases: TGTGCCAGCAGCTTTCGTCGGGAGGCGGACACCGGGGAGCTGTTTTTT.

This chain links TRBV30 with TRBJ1-3, with D unresolved. This CDR3 has 11 residues. V was shortened by 5 bases and J by 8 bases, with 10 bases between the two germline ends. Per the germline V gene, CDR1 is GTSNPN and CDR2 is SVGIG (reference sequence). CDR3: CAWGNSDTIYF. CDR3 in DNA: TGTGCCTGGGGGAACTCGGACACCATATATTTT.

The sample holds one count of this clone. The J gene is TRBJ1-1, the V gene TRBV9; 9 bases fit TRBD1. With 3 bases clipped from V and 7 bases from J, the junction kept 10 bases outside the gene matches. Germline loops: CDR1 SGDLS, CDR2 YYNGEE. The CDR3 extends over 15 amino acids. This CDR3 is CASSGVQGARFEAFF. The CDR3 DNA sequence: TGTGCCAGCAGCGGCGTACAGGGGGCTCGATTTGAAGCTTTCTTT.

The V gene is TRBV18, the J gene TRBJ1-5; no firm D call. V was cut by 6 bases and J by 2 bases, with 14 bases left in between. The germline gives CDR1 KGHSH, CDR2 LQKENI. The CDR3 consists of 15 residues. The CDR3 spells CASSPTDGRNQPQHF. CDR3 DNA: TGTGCCAGCTCCCCCACGGACGGTCGCAATCAGCCCCAGCATTTT.

This clone was detected a few times. The CDR3 DNA reads TGTGCCAGTAGTCCTCAGACAGGCCAGCCCCAGCATTTT. Translated, it gives CASSPQTGQPQHF. The chain couples TRBV19 to TRBJ1-5; a weak D match, TRBD1 (6 bases). CDR1 LNHDA and CDR2 SQIVND come from the germline V gene (reference sequence). The CDR3 spans 13 residues. Trimming took off 5 bases at V and 7 bases at J, with 12 bases between the two ends.

The chain uses TRBV7-9 and TRBJ2-1, with TRBD2 matching over 12 bases. Trimming took 0 bases from V and 6 from J; bases not matched to a gene: 6. Per the germline V gene, CDR1 is SEHNR and CDR2 is FQNEAQ (reference sequence). The CDR3 contains 17 residues. The CDR3 here is CASSLAGRLAGVNEQFF. CDR3 DNA sequence: TGTGCCAGCAGCTTAGCGGGGAGACTAGCGGGAGTCAATGAGCAGTTCTTC.

This clone was seen a single time. The chain joins TRBV6-1 to TRBJ1-2, with D uncertain. Germline V gene lookup returns CDR1 MNHNS and CDR2 SASEGT. V shed 6 bases and J shed 2 bases, with 4 bases lying between them. This CDR3 contains 11 residues. CDR3 bases: TGTGCCAGCAGCGGCAACTATGGCTACACCTTC. Translating it yields CASSGNYGYTF.